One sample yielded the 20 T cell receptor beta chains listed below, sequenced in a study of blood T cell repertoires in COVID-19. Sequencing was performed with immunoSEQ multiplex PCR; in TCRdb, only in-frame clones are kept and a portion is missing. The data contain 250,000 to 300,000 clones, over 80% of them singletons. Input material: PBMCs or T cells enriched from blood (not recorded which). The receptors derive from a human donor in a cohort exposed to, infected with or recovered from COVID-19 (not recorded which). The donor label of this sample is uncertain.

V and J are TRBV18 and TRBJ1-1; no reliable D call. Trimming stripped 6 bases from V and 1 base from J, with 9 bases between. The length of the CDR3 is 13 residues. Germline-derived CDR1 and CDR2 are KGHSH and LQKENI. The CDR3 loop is CASSRSGNTEAFF. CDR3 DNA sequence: TGTGCCAGCTCTCGTTCAGGGAACACTGAAGCTTTCTTT.

For the CDR3, the DNA is TGTGCCACCCGGACTCACGGAGCCTATGGCTACACCTTC. Protein product: CATRTHGAYGYTF. The chain is built from TRBV19 and TRBJ1-2; the D is unclear. Trimming left V 10 bases short and J 4 bases short, with 16 bases between. Germline V gives CDR1 LNHDA, CDR2 SQIVND (reference sequence). This CDR3 has 13 amino acids.

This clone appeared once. The CDR3 here is CASSPSGAQETQYF. CDR3 in DNA: TGTGCCAGCTCGCCTTCAGGGGCCCAAGAGACCCAGTACTTC. This sequence joins TRBV18 and TRBJ2-5; D possibly corresponds to TRBD1 (6 bases). Trimming took off 6 bases at V and 1 base at J, with 12 bases between the two ends. The CDR3 has 14 amino acids. The germline V gene has CDR1 KGHSH and CDR2 LQKENI.

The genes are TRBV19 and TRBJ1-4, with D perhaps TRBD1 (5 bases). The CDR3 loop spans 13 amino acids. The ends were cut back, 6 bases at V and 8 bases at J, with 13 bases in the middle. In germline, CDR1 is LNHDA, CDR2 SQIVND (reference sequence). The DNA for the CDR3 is TGTGCCAGTAGCCAGCAAAAGGGGGAAAAACTGTTTTTT. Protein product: CASSQQKGEKLFF.

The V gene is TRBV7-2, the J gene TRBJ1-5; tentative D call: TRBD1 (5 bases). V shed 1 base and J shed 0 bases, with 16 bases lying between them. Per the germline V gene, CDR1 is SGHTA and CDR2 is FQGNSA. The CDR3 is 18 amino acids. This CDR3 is CASSLETVAYYSNQPQHF. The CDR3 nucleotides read TGTGCCAGCAGCTTAGAGACAGTCGCTTATTATAGCAATCAGCCCCAGCATTTT.

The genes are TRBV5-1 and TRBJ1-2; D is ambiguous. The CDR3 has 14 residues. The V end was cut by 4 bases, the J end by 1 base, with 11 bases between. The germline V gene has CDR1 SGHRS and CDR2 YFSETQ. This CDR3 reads CASSQEGHNYGYTF. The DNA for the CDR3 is TGCGCCAGCAGCCAGGAGGGCCATAACTATGGCTACACCTTC.

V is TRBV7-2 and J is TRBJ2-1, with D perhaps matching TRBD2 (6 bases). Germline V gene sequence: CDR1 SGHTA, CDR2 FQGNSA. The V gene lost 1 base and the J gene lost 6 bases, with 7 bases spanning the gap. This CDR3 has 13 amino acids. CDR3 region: CASSLVGGNEQFF. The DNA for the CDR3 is TGTGCCAGCAGCTTAGTGGGGGGCAATGAGCAGTTCTTC. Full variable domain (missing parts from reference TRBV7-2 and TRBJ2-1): GAGVSQSPSNKVTEKGKDVELRCDPISGHTALYWYRQSLGQGLEFLIYFQGNSAPDKSGLPSDRFSAERTGGSVSTLTIQRTQQEDSAVYLCASSLVGGNEQFFGPGTRLTVL.

This chain's CDR3 is CASSATGSALDGYTF. For the CDR3, the DNA is TGTGCCAGCAGCGCGACAGGGTCGGCCCTAGATGGCTACACCTTC. The V and J genes are TRBV7-9 and TRBJ1-2; 7 bases fit TRBD1. CDR1 and CDR2 from the germline V gene are SEHNR and FQNEAQ (reference sequence). The CDR3 covers 15 residues. Trimming removed 5 bases from V and 6 bases from J; junction bases left unmatched: 12.

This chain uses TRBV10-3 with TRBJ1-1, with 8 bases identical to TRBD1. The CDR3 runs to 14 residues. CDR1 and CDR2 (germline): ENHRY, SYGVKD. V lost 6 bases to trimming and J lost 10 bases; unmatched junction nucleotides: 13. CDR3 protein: CAIRPDRDGVRAFF. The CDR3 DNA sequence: TGTGCCATCAGACCGGACAGGGATGGGGTAAGAGCTTTCTTT.

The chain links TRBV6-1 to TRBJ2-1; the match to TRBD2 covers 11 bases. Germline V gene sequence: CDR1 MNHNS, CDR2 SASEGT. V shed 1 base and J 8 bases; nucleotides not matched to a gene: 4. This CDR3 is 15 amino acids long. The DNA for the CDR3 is TGTGCCAGCAGTGAAGTTAGCGGGGGGGCCCATGAGCAGTTCTTC. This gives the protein CASSEVSGGAHEQFF.

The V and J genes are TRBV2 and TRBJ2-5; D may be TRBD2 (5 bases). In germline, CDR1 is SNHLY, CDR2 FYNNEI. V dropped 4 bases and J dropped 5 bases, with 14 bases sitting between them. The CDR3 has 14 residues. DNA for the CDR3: TGTGCCAGCAGTGTGTCCGGGATTCGTGAGACCCAGTACTTC. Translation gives CASSVSGIRETQYF.

CDR3 protein: CASSLAGQGGSSGYTF. The CDR3 DNA reads as TGTGCCAGCAGCTTAGCCGGACAGGGGGGTTCTAGCGGCTACACCTTC. The V and J genes are TRBV11-1 and TRBJ1-2; 10 bases are a match to TRBD1. The V gene end was trimmed by 0 bases and the J gene end by 8 bases; junction bases not matched to a gene: 9. Germline lookup yields CDR1 SGHAT and CDR2 FQDESV (reference sequence). This CDR3 region has 16 residues. The variable domain in full, with the rest retrieved from reference TRBV11-1 and TRBJ1-2, is EAEVAQSPRYKITEKSQAVAFWCDPISGHATLYWYRQILGQGPELLVQFQDESVVDDSQLPKDRFSAERLKGVDSTLKIQPAELGDSAMYLCASSLAGQGGSSGYTFGSGTRLTVV.

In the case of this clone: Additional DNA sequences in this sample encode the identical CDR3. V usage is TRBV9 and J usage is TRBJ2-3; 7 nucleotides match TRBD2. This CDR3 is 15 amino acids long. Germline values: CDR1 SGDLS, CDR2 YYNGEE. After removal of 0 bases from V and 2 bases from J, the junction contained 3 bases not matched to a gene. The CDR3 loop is CASSVAGGFTDTQYF. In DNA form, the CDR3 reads TGTGCCAGCAGCGTAGCGGGGGGATTCACAGATACGCAGTATTTT.

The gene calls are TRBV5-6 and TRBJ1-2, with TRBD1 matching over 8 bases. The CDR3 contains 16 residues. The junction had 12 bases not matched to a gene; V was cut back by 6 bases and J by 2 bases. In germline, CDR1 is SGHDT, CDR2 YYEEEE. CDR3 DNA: TGTGCCAGCATCACTAGTTGGACAGGGCAGAACTATGGCTACACCTTC. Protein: CASITSWTGQNYGYTF.

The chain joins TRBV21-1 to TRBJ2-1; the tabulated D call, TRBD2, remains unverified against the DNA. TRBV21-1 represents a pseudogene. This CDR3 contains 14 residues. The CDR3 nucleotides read TGTGCCAGCAGCAATAGCGGGGTGGGCAATGAGCAGTTCTTC. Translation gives CASSNSGVGNEQFF.

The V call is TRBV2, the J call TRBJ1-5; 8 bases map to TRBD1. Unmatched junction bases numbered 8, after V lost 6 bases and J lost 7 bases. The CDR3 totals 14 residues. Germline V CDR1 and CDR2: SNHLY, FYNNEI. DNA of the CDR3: TGTGCCAGCAGCGAGGACAGGGTATACCAGCCCCAGCATTTT. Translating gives CASSEDRVYQPQHF.

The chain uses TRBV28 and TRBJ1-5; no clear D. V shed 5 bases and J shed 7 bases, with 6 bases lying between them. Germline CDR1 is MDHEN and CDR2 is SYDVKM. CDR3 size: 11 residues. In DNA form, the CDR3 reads TGTGCCAGCAGTGAGGGACAGCCCCAGCATTTT. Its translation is CASSEGQPQHF.

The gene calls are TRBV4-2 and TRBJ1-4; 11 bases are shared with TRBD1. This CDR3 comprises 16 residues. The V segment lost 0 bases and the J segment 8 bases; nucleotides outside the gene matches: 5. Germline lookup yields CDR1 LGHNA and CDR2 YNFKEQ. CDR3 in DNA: TGTGCCAGCAGCCAAGAGTCCGGGACAGGGGGGGAAAAACTGTTTTTT. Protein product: CASSQESGTGGEKLFF.

The CDR3 DNA follows: TGTGCCAGCAGCCAGAACCAGGGATACGAGCAGTACTTC. Translated: CASSQNQGYEQYF. The chain has TRBV3-1 (or the pseudogene TRBV3-2) and TRBJ2-7, with D perhaps matching TRBD1 (5 bases). CDR1 and CDR2 (germline): LGHDT, YNNKEL (reference sequence). The V end was cut by 3 bases, the J end by 4 bases, with 10 bases between. The CDR3 is 13 residues long.

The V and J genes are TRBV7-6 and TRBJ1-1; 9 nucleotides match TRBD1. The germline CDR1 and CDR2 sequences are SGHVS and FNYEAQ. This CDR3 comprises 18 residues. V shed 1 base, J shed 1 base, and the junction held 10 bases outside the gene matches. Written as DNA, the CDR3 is TGTGCCAGCAGCTTAGAAAATCCCGGACAGGGGAGGAACACTGAAGCTTTCTTT. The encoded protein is CASSLENPGQGRNTEAFF.